This T cell receptor beta chain was profiled in a study of blood T cells in healthy people across ages. Whole-study results and caveats: A roughly linear age-dependent decrease characterized TCR beta diversity per million T cells.

Each of the donors had roughly 9.7 milliliters of peripheral blood drawn into EDTA-treated Vacutainer tubes. The authors ran a second PCR of 7 to 11 cycles using a sample-barcoded 5' primer and a J-beta primer mix. Every single cDNA molecule received a tag from a template-switch adaptor with 12 random nucleotides. TCRdb redid the calling of the 5' RACE reads with MiXCR, one entry per CDR3 protein. This table holds approximately 1,700,000 distinct CDR3 sequences, about two fifths found once. As regards this clonotype: Its antigen remains unknown.

Germline V gene lookup returns CDR1 SEHNR and CDR2 FQNEAQ (reference sequence). The CDR3 is made up of 16 amino acids. V gave up 2 bases and J gave up 2 bases; unmatched junction bases: 6. The J gene is TRBJ2-3, the V gene TRBV7-9; 8 bases map to TRBD2. Sample: blood. This clonotype originated in a human donor in good health. CDR3: CASSLSSGENTDTQYF. The DNA of the CDR3 is TGTGCCAGCAGCTTAAGTAGCGGGGAAAACACAGATACGCAGTATTTT. The full variable domain, in which reference TRBV7-9 and TRBJ2-3 provide the parts outside the CDR3, is DTGVSQNPRHKITKRGQNVTFRCDPISEHNRLYWYRQTLGQGPEFLTYFQNEAQLEKSRLLSDRFSAERPKGSFSTLEIQRTEQGDSAMYLCASSLSSGENTDTQYFGPGTRLTVL.